The rows below give T cell receptor beta chains drawn from one sample of a study of T cell responses to AZD1222 COVID-19 vaccine. Sequencing was performed with immunoSEQ multiplex PCR; in TCRdb, only in-frame clones are kept and a portion is missing. The sample lists more than 100,000 clones, approximately 91% occurring once. The sample consisted of peripheral blood, taken on day 0 of AZD1222 vaccination. All receptors derive from an adult in good health. Each CDR3 is given with its conserved first and last residue.

CDR3 protein: CASSLSFSSYNEQFF
J gene: TRBJ2-1
V gene: TRBV7-3

CDR3 protein: CASSFEGLNTEAFF
J gene: TRBJ1-1
V gene: TRBV5-8

CDR3 protein: CSASGSGGKNNEQFF
J gene: TRBJ2-1
V gene: TRBV20-1

CDR3 protein: CASSLSIYIWQGSAGTEAFF
J gene: TRBJ1-1
V gene: TRBV27

CDR3 protein: CATSRDRSGNTIYF
J gene: TRBJ1-3
V gene: TRBV15

CDR3 protein: CASRPRQALNTEAFF
J gene: TRBJ1-1
V gene: TRBV7-9

CDR3 protein: CASSVLAGGTDTQYF
J gene: TRBJ2-3
V gene: TRBV6-5

CDR3 protein: CASSVGTMNNEQFF
J gene: TRBJ2-1
V gene: TRBV9

CDR3 protein: CASSVDGAAGNTIYF
J gene: TRBJ1-3
V gene: TRBV9

CDR3 protein: CASSLPGQGVSAGANVLTF
J gene: TRBJ2-6
V gene: TRBV5-4

CDR3 protein: CSEGQGDGYTF
J gene: TRBJ1-2
V gene: TRBV29-1

CDR3 protein: CASSLGGSRADTQYF
J gene: TRBJ2-3
V gene: TRBV5-1

CDR3 protein: CASSQVQGSNQPQHF
J gene: TRBJ1-5
V gene: TRBV4-2

CDR3 protein: CASTGGWKTEAFF
J gene: TRBJ1-1
V gene: TRBV5-1

CDR3 protein: CASSLTGGGSSPLHF
J gene: TRBJ1-6
V gene: TRBV7-3

CDR3 protein: CASSSGTGFYEQYF
J gene: TRBJ2-7
V gene: TRBV5-1

CDR3 protein: CASSYSGRGGEQFF
J gene: TRBJ2-1
V gene: TRBV6-2/TRBV6-3

CDR3 protein: CASSLTPGLAPYNEQFF
J gene: TRBJ2-1
V gene: TRBV7-3

CDR3 protein: CASSQSQGEHYGYTF
J gene: TRBJ1-2
V gene: TRBV4-1

CDR3 protein: CAISPATMGKGYTF
J gene: TRBJ1-2
V gene: TRBV10-3

CDR3 protein: CASSQDWWGGNTEAFF
J gene: TRBJ1-1
V gene: TRBV14

CDR3 protein: CASSIGSGQGTSIAKNIQYF
J gene: TRBJ2-4
V gene: TRBV19

CDR3 protein: CASRVQGPGSPLHF
J gene: TRBJ1-6
V gene: TRBV6-5

CDR3 protein: CASGLDILAGVYNEQFF
J gene: TRBJ2-1
V gene: TRBV12-5

CDR3 protein: CASSGGFGRYNEQFF
J gene: TRBJ2-1
V gene: TRBV6-6

CDR3 protein: CATLGGARETQYF
J gene: TRBJ2-5
V gene: TRBV6-5

CDR3 protein: CASGGTAYEQYF
J gene: TRBJ2-7
V gene: TRBV2

CDR3 protein: CSGILNTGELFF
J gene: TRBJ2-2
V gene: TRBV29-1

CDR3 protein: CASSQEPGTGGYEQYF
J gene: TRBJ2-7
V gene: TRBV4-2

CDR3 protein: CASSYSGINEQFF
J gene: TRBJ2-1
V gene: TRBV6-5

CDR3 protein: CASSVGAGGGATYEQYF
J gene: TRBJ2-7
V gene: TRBV9

CDR3 protein: CASSLEGSNQPQHF
J gene: TRBJ1-5
V gene: TRBV7-9

CDR3 protein: CASSSTGAYGYTF
J gene: TRBJ1-2
V gene: TRBV7-9

CDR3 protein: CASSLVGVSDTQYF
J gene: TRBJ2-3
V gene: TRBV7-2

CDR3 protein: CASSQGRLNEQFF
J gene: TRBJ2-1
V gene: TRBV4-3